Listed below are T cell receptor beta chains from one sample, sequenced in a study of CD8 T cells in ankylosing spondylitis. TCRdb redid the calling of the 5' RACE reads with MiXCR, one entry per CDR3 protein. The repertoire holds hundreds of thousands of distinct CDR3 sequences, with under 30% as singletons. Sequenced: blood, either unsorted or a sorted T cell fraction (not recorded which). The receptors were sampled from a male donor with ankylosing spondylitis or in good health (not recorded which). Each CDR3 is given with its conserved first and last residue. The size field is filled for only some rows; it gives once, few, many or a size class.

cdr3_aa: CASSDPTYEQYF; j_call: TRBJ2-7; clone_size: many; v_call: TRBV10-2
cdr3_aa: CAIKKDREGDGYTF; j_call: TRBJ1-2; clone_size: -; v_call: TRBV10-3
cdr3_aa: CASSLVSSSRDEQYF; j_call: TRBJ2-7; clone_size: -; v_call: TRBV7-2
cdr3_aa: CAISDMGEDEQFF; j_call: TRBJ2-1; clone_size: many; v_call: TRBV10-3
cdr3_aa: CASSLATSGSDTQYF; j_call: TRBJ2-3; clone_size: -; v_call: TRBV5-1
cdr3_aa: CASSGPPHIYNEQFF; j_call: TRBJ2-1; clone_size: many; v_call: TRBV7-8
cdr3_aa: CASSPPSSPNTGELFF; j_call: TRBJ2-2; clone_size: many; v_call: TRBV28
cdr3_aa: CASSLWERQGALF; j_call: TRBJ2-1; clone_size: many; v_call: TRBV7-9
cdr3_aa: CASSSSLAGGAMSYNEQFF; j_call: TRBJ2-1; clone_size: -; v_call: TRBV6-5
cdr3_aa: CASSPRQGVNFNEQFF; j_call: TRBJ2-1; clone_size: many; v_call: TRBV9
cdr3_aa: CASSALTQGLYNNEQFF; j_call: TRBJ2-1; clone_size: many; v_call: TRBV5-1
cdr3_aa: CASSRVAGDYNEQFF; j_call: TRBJ2-1; clone_size: -; v_call: TRBV7-2
cdr3_aa: CASRGGGDNTEAFF; j_call: TRBJ1-1; clone_size: -; v_call: TRBV5-1
cdr3_aa: CASSREGAANEQFF; j_call: TRBJ2-1; clone_size: many; v_call: TRBV18
cdr3_aa: CASSLGTSGSPETQYF; j_call: TRBJ2-5; clone_size: few; v_call: TRBV12-3/TRBV12-4
cdr3_aa: CSVGFTAGETQYF; j_call: TRBJ2-5; clone_size: -; v_call: TRBV29-1
cdr3_aa: CSARRLAAQETQYF; j_call: TRBJ2-5; clone_size: few; v_call: TRBV20-1
cdr3_aa: CASSLGLGQPLNTEAFF; j_call: TRBJ1-1; clone_size: -; v_call: TRBV7-2
cdr3_aa: CASSAGLAENTGELFF; j_call: TRBJ2-2; clone_size: many; v_call: TRBV7-8
cdr3_aa: CSARTSGNGEQYF; j_call: TRBJ2-7; clone_size: -; v_call: TRBV20-1
cdr3_aa: CSASSVTEAFF; j_call: TRBJ1-1; clone_size: few; v_call: TRBV20-1
cdr3_aa: CSAGLAGVNNEQFF; j_call: TRBJ2-1; clone_size: -; v_call: TRBV20-1
cdr3_aa: CASSLDRPLQETQYF; j_call: TRBJ2-5; clone_size: -; v_call: TRBV5-5
cdr3_aa: CASSSDGTYEQYF; j_call: TRBJ2-7; clone_size: many; v_call: TRBV5-1
cdr3_aa: CSASVPGNTGELFF; j_call: TRBJ2-2; clone_size: -; v_call: TRBV20-1
cdr3_aa: CASSDGGTDTQYF; j_call: TRBJ2-3; clone_size: many; v_call: TRBV5-1
cdr3_aa: CSASTGHNQPQHF; j_call: TRBJ1-5; clone_size: many; v_call: TRBV20-1
cdr3_aa: CSARSVSGSGNEQFF; j_call: TRBJ2-1; clone_size: many; v_call: TRBV20-1
cdr3_aa: CAISSRRLAGEGRNEQFF; j_call: TRBJ2-1; clone_size: few; v_call: TRBV12-3/TRBV12-4
cdr3_aa: CASRAPIEYNEQFF; j_call: TRBJ2-1; clone_size: few; v_call: TRBV2
cdr3_aa: CASSYYGTGAETQYF; j_call: TRBJ2-5; clone_size: -; v_call: TRBV6-5
cdr3_aa: CASSRHAGDSYEQYF; j_call: TRBJ2-7; clone_size: many; v_call: TRBV4-3
cdr3_aa: CASSLQFGQGYTEAFF; j_call: TRBJ1-1; clone_size: -; v_call: TRBV5-1
cdr3_aa: CSVSGLEVHEQFF; j_call: TRBJ2-1; clone_size: few; v_call: TRBV29-1
cdr3_aa: CAISEPPLSGGYEQYF; j_call: TRBJ2-7; clone_size: -; v_call: TRBV10-3
cdr3_aa: CASSRVADTQYF; j_call: TRBJ2-3; clone_size: -; v_call: TRBV27
cdr3_aa: CASLSGPRRSEQFF; j_call: TRBJ2-1; clone_size: many; v_call: TRBV27
cdr3_aa: CSVVVSGRSYEQYF; j_call: TRBJ2-7; clone_size: -; v_call: TRBV29-1
cdr3_aa: CSVRRALTGELFF; j_call: TRBJ2-2; clone_size: -; v_call: TRBV29-1
cdr3_aa: CASTITPGLSYNEQFF; j_call: TRBJ2-1; clone_size: -; v_call: TRBV5-5
cdr3_aa: CSAPRWGEGSNQPQHF; j_call: TRBJ1-5; clone_size: many; v_call: TRBV20-1
cdr3_aa: CASRRADYEQYF; j_call: TRBJ2-7; clone_size: -; v_call: TRBV6-6
cdr3_aa: CATSRDVYEQYF; j_call: TRBJ2-7; clone_size: -; v_call: TRBV15
cdr3_aa: CASSAGTGANVLTF; j_call: TRBJ2-6; clone_size: -; v_call: TRBV10-1